The source of this T cell receptor beta chain is a study of OX40 agonist ivuxolimab in advanced cancers. TCRdb's table, derived via immunoSEQ multiplex PCR, lists solely in-frame clones and lacks some. The sample has 80,000 or so clones; roughly 91% are singletons. The trim removed 1 base at V and 7 bases at J, leaving 5 bases unmatched. The CDR3 contains 14 residues. The germline V gene encodes CDR1 SEHNR and CDR2 FQNEAQ (reference sequence). This TCR derives from an adult with an advanced solid tumor such as melanoma, head and neck, liver or kidney cancer. The source material was CD4+ or CD8+ T cells sorted from blood, sampled in a trial of the OX40 agonist ivuxolimab. The gene calls are TRBV7-9 and TRBJ1-1; 8 positions agree with TRBD1. CDR3 sequence reads: CASSLGQGANEAFF. CDR3 coding DNA: TGTGCCAGCAGCTTAGGGCAGGGGGCGAATGAAGCTTTCTTT.